Below, 14 T cell receptor beta chains from the same sample are listed, as sequenced in a study of shared clonotypes between healthy human individuals. Profiled with immunoSEQ multiplex PCR; TCRdb holds only in-frame clones, not every one. The sample shows around 990,000 clones, around three quarters of them seen only once. The sequenced sample consisted of memory CD4+ T cells from PBMCs. Subset in this sample: CD45RA-negative fraction. The source of these receptors is a man aged 18 to 30 in good health. Some clones in this sample may be carry-over from other donors' samples.

This clone has only a few counts. In nucleotides, the CDR3 is TGTGCCAGCGGGGCGGTGTCCGGGGACAATCAGCCCCAGCATTTT. Translated, it gives CASGAVSGDNQPQHF. This chain uses TRBV6-1 with TRBJ1-5, with TRBD1 as a possible D gene (5 bases). CDR1 and CDR2 (germline): MNHNS, SASEGT. The V and J ends lost 8 bases and 3 bases respectively, with 17 bases between them. The CDR3 extends over 15 amino acids.

This chain uses TRBV9 with TRBJ2-7; D unresolved. Trimming removed 3 bases from V and 5 bases from J, with 12 bases in between. The CDR3 covers 13 residues. Germline V gene sequence: CDR1 SGDLS, CDR2 YYNGEE. The CDR3 nucleotides are TGTGCCAGCAGCGAGGCATTAGGACACGAGCAGTACTTC. This translates into CASSEALGHEQYF. The full variable domain, with the rest looked up from reference TRBV9 and TRBJ2-7, is DSGVTQTPKHLITATGQRVTLRCSPRSGDLSVYWYQQSLDQGLQFLIQYYNGEERAKGNILERFSAQQFPDLHSELNLSSLELGDSALYFCASSEALGHEQYFGPGTRLTVT.

The chain is built from TRBV18 and TRBJ1-3, with unresolved D. V shed 2 bases and J shed 4 bases, with 15 bases lying between them. The germline V gene has CDR1 KGHSH and CDR2 LQKENI. The length of the CDR3 is 16 residues. CDR3 loop: CASSPNPPGNGNTIYF. In DNA form, the CDR3 reads TGTGCCAGCTCACCAAATCCTCCGGGAAACGGAAACACCATATATTTT.

V usage is TRBV29-1 and J usage is TRBJ2-3, with D tentatively TRBD1 (6 bases). Trimming removed 4 bases at V and 6 bases at J, with 14 bases between. The CDR3 sequence is 13 residues long. Germline lookup yields CDR1 SQVTM and CDR2 ANQGSEA. The CDR3 DNA is TGCAGCGTTGGGGGACACGAATCGGATACGCAGTATTTT. Its protein product is CSVGGHESDTQYF.

The chain carries TRBV28 and TRBJ2-1; no firm D call. CDR3 length equals 16 residues. Trimming stripped 1 base from V and 0 bases from J, with 10 bases between. CDR1 MDHEN and CDR2 SYDVKM come from the germline V gene. The CDR3 spells CASSLFDSSSYNEQFF. In DNA, the CDR3 is TGTGCCAGCAGTTTATTCGACTCGAGCTCCTACAATGAGCAGTTCTTC.

CDR3 residues: CASSQGGTGGKQFF. The CDR3 DNA reads TGTGCCAGCAGCCAAGGGGGGACTGGGGGCAAGCAGTTCTTC. J is TRBJ2-1 and V is TRBV14; D assignment may be TRBD1 or TRBD2 (6 bases each). The V and J ends lost 1 base and 11 bases respectively, with 15 bases between them. The CDR3 is 14 residues long. Germline assignment: CDR1 SGHDN and CDR2 FVKESK.

On this clone: The same CDR3 also results from other DNA sequences found in this sample. This sequence joins TRBV29-1 and TRBJ2-5; 10 positions agree with TRBD1. Germline loops: CDR1 SQVTM, CDR2 ANQGSEA. V dropped 4 bases and J dropped 5; count of bases not matched to a gene: 4. The CDR3 loop spans 13 amino acids. The CDR3 bases are TGCAGCGTTGGACAGGGGGCGGGGGAGACCCAGTACTTC. Translation gives CSVGQGAGETQYF.

V is TRBV28 and J is TRBJ2-2, with TRBD2 as a possible D gene (5 bases). From germline, CDR1 is MDHEN and CDR2 SYDVKM. The V and J ends lost 5 bases and 5 bases respectively, with 15 bases between them. The CDR3 has 15 amino acids. Here the CDR3 reads CASSPRTGRTGELFF. CDR3 in DNA: TGTGCCAGCAGTCCCAGGACTGGTCGGACCGGGGAGCTGTTTTTT.

The chain carries TRBV7-2 and TRBJ1-2; 7 nucleotides agree with TRBD1. The germline gives CDR1 SGHTA, CDR2 FQGNSA. The CDR3 runs 15 residues. After removal of 5 bases from V and 0 bases from J, the junction contained 6 bases not matched to a gene. The CDR3 DNA is TGTGCCAGCAGCCTCCAGACAGGGCCTAACTATGGCTACACCTTC. Its translation is CASSLQTGPNYGYTF.

The V call is TRBV7-9, the J call TRBJ2-5; 7 bases align to TRBD1. The CDR3 runs 14 residues. CDR1 and CDR2 (germline): SEHNR, FQNEAQ (reference sequence). J lost 1 base, V lost 5 bases, and 4 bases had no gene match. In nucleotides, the CDR3 is TGTGCCAGCAGCGCCGGGACAGTCCAAGAGACCCAGTACTTC. Protein: CASSAGTVQETQYF.

This chain joins TRBV6-1 and TRBJ1-2, with 7 bases matching TRBD1. Germline V gives CDR1 MNHNS, CDR2 SASEGT. The CDR3 spans 13 residues. Trimming took 9 bases from V and 0 from J; bases not matched to a gene: 4. CDR3 DNA sequence: TGTGCCAGTGGACAGGCGGCTAACTATGGCTACACCTTC. This gives the protein CASGQAANYGYTF.

In DNA, the CDR3 is TGTGCCACCAGCAGAGACTCTCAGGGTGGCTATGGCTACACCTTC. Translated, it gives CATSRDSQGGYGYTF. The chain employs TRBV15 and TRBJ1-2; D possibly corresponds to TRBD1 (5 bases). The CDR3 totals 15 residues. The V end was cut by 0 bases, the J end by 4 bases, with 12 bases between. Germline V gene sequence: CDR1 LNHNV, CDR2 YYDKDF (reference sequence).

The chain recombines TRBV6-5 with TRBJ1-1; perhaps TRBD1 as D (5 bases). CDR1 and CDR2 from the germline V gene are MNHEY and SVGAGI. V gave up 6 bases and J gave up 6 bases, with 17 bases separating them. The CDR3 contains 14 residues. CDR3 protein: CASRETSGIPEAFF. The DNA for the CDR3 is TGTGCCAGCAGGGAGACCTCAGGGATCCCTGAAGCTTTCTTT.

V gene TRBV5-4 combines with J gene TRBJ2-2; 11 bases are shared with TRBD2. Trimming at V came to 0 bases and at J to 9 bases, leaving 7 bases not matched to a gene. In germline, CDR1 is SGHNT, CDR2 YYREEE (reference sequence). The CDR3 extends over 16 amino acids. CDR3 sequence reads: CASSLEASSGRRELFF. The CDR3 DNA is TGTGCCAGCAGCTTGGAGGCGTCTAGCGGGAGGAGGGAGCTGTTTTTT.